The rows below give T cell receptor beta chains drawn from one sample of a study of neoadjuvant anti-PD-1 for oral cavity cancer. TCRdb keeps only in-frame clones here, not all; method: immunoSEQ multiplex PCR. The table lists some 15,000 clones, around two thirds of them singletons, with around 3.1% in the top ten. The sample was PBMCs, taken before nivolumab (anti-PD-1) treatment. These receptor sequences come from a person between 35 and 79 years old with oral cavity squamous cell carcinoma. The CDR3 runs from the conserved cysteine through the conserved F or W. A D gene is named only where the DNA matches it firmly. Clone size is shown for a subset of rows, as once, few, many or a class of expanded clone.

j_gene,d_gene,abundance,v_gene,CDR3aa,CDR3nt
TRBJ1-2,.,.,TRBV4-1,CASSRFPGGVANYGYTF,TGCGCCAGCAGCCGATTCCCGGGCGGGGTTGCTAACTATGGCTACACCTTC
TRBJ2-7,.,.,TRBV5-6,CASSLEGLYEQYF,TGTGCCAGCAGCTTGGAGGGACTCTACGAGCAGTACTTC
TRBJ1-4,.,few,TRBV30,CAWSRQKLFF,TGTGCCTGGAGTCGACAGAAACTGTTTTTT
TRBJ2-5,TRBD2,.,TRBV10-3,CAISVSKPSGTSVPTQYF,TGTGCCATCAGTGTCTCGAAACCGTCCGGGACTAGCGTGCCCACCCAGTACTTC
TRBJ1-2,.,.,TRBV30,CALLLRDRSNSNYGYTF,TGTGCCTTACTCTTAAGGGACCGATCTAATTCTAACTATGGCTACACCTTC
TRBJ2-7,.,.,TRBV9,CASSPGHLVDEQYF,TGTGCCAGCAGCCCAGGACACCTAGTCGACGAGCAGTACTTC
TRBJ1-1,.,.,TRBV6-1,CASSVGAENTEAFF,TGTGCCAGCAGTGTGGGCGCGGAGAACACTGAAGCTTTCTTT
TRBJ2-7,.,few,TRBV7-2,CASSLGGLPGQYF,TGTGCCAGCAGCTTAGGTGGACTGCCTGGGCAGTACTTC
TRBJ2-3,.,.,TRBV4-2,CASSQGTADTQYF,TGTGCCAGCAGCCAAGGGACGGCAGATACGCAGTATTTT
TRBJ2-7,.,.,TRBV5-4,CASSIDPGTYEQYF,TGTGCCAGCAGCATTGACCCCGGGACATACGAGCAGTACTTC
TRBJ1-6,.,.,TRBV7-9,CASSLGPGPLHF,TGTGCCAGCAGCTTAGGTCCGGGACCCCTCCACTTT
TRBJ2-7,.,.,TRBV28,CASSLRPGGTYEQYF,TGTGCCAGCAGTTTAAGGCCAGGGGGGACCTACGAGCAGTACTTC
TRBJ1-4,.,.,TRBV9,CASSYTDVTNEKLFF,TGTGCCAGCAGCTATACGGACGTAACTAATGAAAAACTGTTTTTT
TRBJ1-2,.,few,TRBV28,CASSSGGASPYGYTF,TGTGCCAGCAGTTCCGGGGGAGCCTCACCTTATGGCTACACCTTC
TRBJ1-1,TRBD1,.,TRBV5-1,CASSAGQGEAFF,TGCGCCAGCAGCGCAGGACAGGGTGAAGCTTTCTTT
TRBJ2-7,TRBD2,.,TRBV2,CASGLAGVYEQYF,TGTGCCAGCGGACTAGCGGGAGTATACGAGCAGTACTTC
TRBJ2-2,.,few,TRBV10-1,CASSERQGGTGELFF,TGCGCCAGCAGTGAGCGTCAGGGCGGCACCGGGGAGCTGTTTTTT
TRBJ1-1,.,.,TRBV11-3,CASSLTSPSGNTEAFF,TGTGCCAGCAGCCTCACCTCTCCCAGCGGAAACACTGAAGCTTTCTTT
TRBJ1-2,TRBD1,.,TRBV4-1,CASSQVLGQGDLRGYTF,TGCGCCAGCAGCCAAGTACTGGGACAGGGGGACCTGCGGGGCTACACCTTC
TRBJ2-5,.,.,TRBV7-3,CASSLGQQETQYF,TGTGCCAGCAGCCTCGGGCAGCAAGAGACCCAGTACTTC
TRBJ1-6,.,.,TRBV12-5,CASGLVTSSPLHF,TGTGCTAGTGGTTTGGTCACATCTTCACCCCTCCACTTT
TRBJ2-4,TRBD1,.,TRBV6-1,CASSRLGQGENIQYF,TGTGCCAGCAGTAGATTGGGACAGGGAGAAAACATTCAGTACTTC
TRBJ1-1,.,.,TRBV13,CASSLGGGAFF,TGTGCCAGCAGCCTCGGAGGAGGAGCTTTCTTT
TRBJ1-6,TRBD1,.,TRBV9,CASSQADREGSPLHF,TGTGCCAGCAGCCAAGCCGACAGGGAGGGATCACCCCTCCACTTT
TRBJ1-2,.,few,TRBV5-1,CASSSAGEYGYTF,TGCGCCAGCAGCTCAGCAGGGGAGTATGGCTACACCTTC
TRBJ2-5,.,.,TRBV19,CASSIGGETQYF,TGTGCCAGTAGTATCGGTGGGGAGACCCAGTACTTC
TRBJ1-1,.,.,TRBV7-3,CASSQQGKGTEAFF,TGTGCCAGCAGTCAACAGGGTAAGGGGACTGAAGCTTTCTTT
TRBJ1-3,.,few,TRBV28,CASNARVFGNTIYF,TGTGCCAGTAACGCGAGGGTTTTTGGAAACACCATATATTTT
TRBJ2-1,TRBD2,.,TRBV10-3,CAISASVTGLAGSNEQFF,TGTGCCATCAGTGCAAGCGTAACAGGACTAGCGGGAAGCAATGAGCAGTTCTTC
TRBJ2-3,.,.,TRBV5-1,CASSLTDFTDTQYF,TGCGCCAGCAGCTTGACGGACTTCACAGATACGCAGTATTTT
TRBJ1-1,.,few,TRBV5-1,CASSLDTGMNTEAFF,TGCGCCAGCAGCTTGGATACAGGGATGAACACTGAAGCTTTCTTT
TRBJ2-7,TRBD2,.,TRBV4-1,CASSHRTSGRMAYEQYF,TGCGCCAGCAGCCATCGGACTAGCGGGAGGATGGCCTACGAGCAGTACTTC
TRBJ1-1,TRBD1,.,TRBV6-1,CASSRQGMNTEAFF,TGTGCCAGCAGCAGACAGGGGATGAACACTGAAGCTTTCTTT
TRBJ1-1,.,few,TRBV7-9,CASSLGGWSTEAFF,TGTGCCAGCAGCTTAGGGGGGTGGAGCACTGAAGCTTTCTTT
TRBJ2-3,.,.,TRBV4-1,CASSQEETRHTDTQYF,TGCGCCAGCAGCCAAGAAGAGACTAGACACACAGATACGCAGTATTTT
TRBJ2-7,.,.,TRBV6-5,CASRGRGFPVEQYF,TGTGCCAGCAGAGGCAGGGGTTTTCCGGTCGAGCAGTACTTC
TRBJ2-1,TRBD2,.,TRBV5-1,CASSREPQTSAGGNEQFF,TGCGCCAGCAGCAGAGAACCACAAACTAGCGCCGGGGGGAATGAGCAGTTCTTC
TRBJ2-1,TRBD2,once,TRBV7-3,CASSSLLAGEGNEQFF,TGTGCCAGCAGCTCCCTACTAGCGGGAGAGGGGAATGAGCAGTTCTTC
TRBJ1-2,TRBD1,few,TRBV4-1,CASSQVSTGAYGYTF,TGCGCCAGCAGCCAAGTCTCGACAGGGGCCTATGGCTACACCTTC
TRBJ2-1,TRBD2,.,TRBV4-1,CASSQIIGLAGGSHNEQFF,TGCGCCAGCAGCCAAATCATTGGACTAGCGGGAGGAAGTCATAATGAGCAGTTCTTC
TRBJ2-1,TRBD1,few,TRBV19,CASGTGGSSGQFF,TGTGCCAGTGGGACAGGGGGAAGTAGTGGGCAGTTCTTC
TRBJ1-2,.,.,TRBV10-2,CASTRGADYGYTF,TGCGCCAGCACCCGGGGGGCGGACTATGGCTACACCTTC
TRBJ2-1,.,few,TRBV21-1,CASSKYGAYYPGPLFTGEQFF,TGTGCCAGCAGCAAATATGGAGCGTATTATCCGGGACCCCTTTTTACAGGTGAGCAGTTCTTC
TRBJ2-5,.,once,TRBV6-1,CASRKIGPGGGTQYF,TGTGCCAGCAGGAAAATCGGGCCCGGAGGGGGGACCCAGTACTTC
TRBJ2-5,TRBD1,.,TRBV9,CASSVGTVQETQYF,TGTGCCAGCAGCGTCGGGACAGTCCAAGAGACCCAGTACTTC
TRBJ1-1,.,.,TRBV6-6,CASSPLSRGVGAFF,TGTGCCAGCAGTCCTTTAAGTAGGGGAGTGGGGGCTTTCTTT
TRBJ1-5,.,.,TRBV4-2,CASSQGQGRGGQPQHF,TGTGCCAGCAGCCAAGGTCAGGGGCGAGGGGGACAGCCCCAGCATTTT
TRBJ2-7,.,.,TRBV9,CASSVVPGRMQYF,TGTGCCAGCAGCGTAGTCCCAGGGAGAATGCAGTACTTC
TRBJ1-2,TRBD1,few,TRBV19,CASSPDRTYGYTF,TGTGCCAGTAGTCCGGACAGGACGTATGGCTACACCTTC
TRBJ1-2,TRBD1,few,TRBV5-5,CASSPGQLGVGYTF,TGTGCCAGCAGCCCGGGACAGCTCGGGGTGGGCTACACCTTC
TRBJ1-5,.,.,TRBV19,CASSISEGVQPQHF,TGTGCCAGTAGTATATCTGAGGGGGTTCAGCCCCAGCATTTT
TRBJ2-5,.,.,TRBV10-3,CAISSGLQETQYF,TGTGCCATCAGTAGCGGACTTCAAGAGACCCAGTACTTC